The 10 T cell receptor beta chains below come from one sample, sequenced in a study of T cells in localized non-small cell lung cancer. Assay: immunoSEQ multiplex PCR; the TCRdb copy retains only in-frame clones and omits some. The table includes tens of thousands of clones, 88% detected once. Sequenced material: PBMCs, taken before any cancer treatment. The receptors shown here come from a man aged 35-75 years with stage II lung adenocarcinoma.

The rearrangement uses TRBV11-2 and TRBJ2-5, with D maybe TRBD1 (5 bases). V lost 3 bases to trimming and J lost 7 bases, with 15 bases between them. Germline lookup yields CDR1 SGHAT and CDR2 FQNNGV. CDR3 length: 14 residues. This CDR3 reads CASSFMENTGTQYF. CDR3 bases: TGTGCCAGCAGCTTCATGGAAAATACAGGGACCCAGTACTTC.

The chain has TRBV19 and TRBJ2-7, with D possibly TRBD2 on 6 matching bases. V was cut by 2 bases and J by 6 bases, with 14 bases left in between. CDR3 length: 14 residues. The germline V gene encodes CDR1 LNHDA and CDR2 SQIVND (reference sequence). The CDR3 bases are TGTGCCAGTAGTATACTCGGGAGCCTCGGCGAGCAGTACTTC. Its protein product is CASSILGSLGEQYF.

The chain is built from TRBV7-2 and TRBJ1-2, with 10 bases lining up with TRBD1. V lost 7 bases and J lost 7; bases outside the gene matches: 9. This CDR3 has 14 residues. CDR1 SGHTA and CDR2 FQGNSA come from the germline V gene. CDR3 in DNA: TGTGCCAGCACCTCTAGCGGGACAGGGGTTGGCTACACCTTC. It specifies CASTSSGTGVGYTF. Based on the CDR3 plus reference TRBV7-2 and TRBJ1-2, the full variable domain is GAGVSQSPSNKVTEKGKDVELRCDPISGHTALYWYRQSLGQGLEFLIYFQGNSAPDKSGLPSDRFSAERTGGSVSTLTIQRTQQEDSAVYLCASTSSGTGVGYTFGSGTRLTVV.

A single count supports this clone. J is TRBJ2-5 and V is TRBV4-2; 7 bases are shared with TRBD1. Trimming cost V 4 bases and J 2 bases; bases outside gene matches: 7. There are 15 residues in the CDR3. Germline assignment: CDR1 LGHNA and CDR2 YNFKEQ. DNA of the CDR3: TGTGCCAGCAGCCCCCAGGGGACAGCACAAGAGACCCAGTACTTC. Its translation is CASSPQGTAQETQYF.

The count of this clone is one. The rearrangement links TRBV28 to TRBJ2-7; tentatively, D is TRBD1 (5 bases). V was clipped by 3 bases and J by 1 base, with 13 bases between them. This CDR3 has 15 amino acids. Germline loops: CDR1 MDHEN, CDR2 SYDVKM. CDR3: CASSFWGTLSYEQYF. For the CDR3, the DNA is TGTGCCAGCAGTTTCTGGGGCACCCTATCCTACGAGCAGTACTTC.

The table lists this clone with a count of one. The rearrangement uses TRBV11-2 and TRBJ1-2; 8 positions match TRBD1. The germline gives CDR1 SGHAT, CDR2 FQNNGV. The CDR3 consists of 15 residues. V dropped 0 bases and J dropped 6; count of bases not matched to a gene: 6. CDR3 protein: CASSLEKGQAHGYTF. In DNA form, the CDR3 reads TGTGCCAGCAGCTTAGAAAAGGGACAGGCCCATGGCTACACCTTC.

V is TRBV18 and J is TRBJ2-1; TRBD2 matches 11 bases. With 2 bases clipped from V and 8 bases from J, the junction kept 8 bases outside the gene matches. CDR3 length: 16 amino acids. Germline V gives CDR1 KGHSH, CDR2 LQKENI. CDR3 region: CASSPGGTSGVHEQFF. CDR3 nucleotide sequence: TGTGCCAGCTCACCAGGCGGGACTAGCGGAGTCCATGAGCAGTTCTTC.

The chain recombines TRBV6-1 with TRBJ1-1; maybe TRBD1 (6 bases). From germline, CDR1 is MNHNS and CDR2 SASEGT. The CDR3 length is 16 residues. V was clipped by 4 bases and J by 10 bases, with 25 bases between them. CDR3 in DNA: TGTGCCAGCAGTGTTTATCATGTATTAGGAGGGGGGGGAGCTTTCTTT. It specifies CASSVYHVLGGGGAFF.

The chain has TRBV5-4 and TRBJ1-2, with 10 nucleotides matching TRBD1. The germline V gene has CDR1 SGHNT and CDR2 YYREEE (reference sequence). The CDR3 has 14 residues. The V and J ends lost 5 bases and 4 bases, in that order; junction bases with no gene match: 5. The CDR3 is CASRPGQGIYGYTF. The CDR3 DNA reads as TGTGCCAGCAGGCCGGGACAGGGGATCTATGGCTACACCTTC. Full variable domain (outside the CDR3, taken from reference TRBV5-4 and TRBJ1-2): ETGVTQSPTHLIKTRGQQVTLRCSSQSGHNTVSWYQQALGQGPQFIFQYYREEENGRGNFPPRFSGLQFPNYSSELNVNALELDDSALYLCASRPGQGIYGYTFGSGTRLTVV.

V gene TRBV5-6 combines with J gene TRBJ2-1, with TRBD2 matching 7 bases. Germline V gene data show CDR1 as SGHDT and CDR2 as YYEEEE. The CDR3 spans 15 residues. V dropped 4 bases and J dropped 5; count of bases not matched to a gene: 9. DNA of the CDR3: TGTGCCAGCAGCCCGGGGCCTAGCGGAAACAATGAGCAGTTCTTC. Translating gives CASSPGPSGNNEQFF.